This entry describes one TCR beta chain. The same CDR3 can be traced to other DNA sequences in this sample. The data derive from a study of blood T cell repertoires in COVID-19. Study information: COVID-19 samples from acute and convalescent phases originated in the United States, Italy and Spain. T cells, B-cell-depleted T cells, or PBMCs supplied cDNA or gDNA.

As originally analysed: Using reference gene primer amplification, nucleated cell counts were estimated. Produced via immunoSEQ multiplex PCR; TCRdb's table is partial and in-frame only. The D gene and trimming were derived from the DNA, and the V and J assignments and clone size from that table. Of about 40,000 clones detected, over 70% appear once; the ten largest clones hold 9%. This sequence was found in a woman between 65 and 79 years old with acute or convalescent COVID-19. Material for sequencing was peripheral blood.

This CDR3 reads CASSLGGTRGGNEQFF. The CDR3 nucleotides are TGTGCCAGCAGCTTAGGAGGGACTAGAGGGGGCAATGAGCAGTTCTTC. The rearrangement joins TRBV11-3 to TRBJ2-1; 8 nucleotides agree with TRBD2. J gave up 6 bases and V 1 base, and 8 bases lay outside the gene matches. This CDR3 region has 16 residues. Germline CDR1 SGHNT, CDR2 YENEEA.